What follows are 25 T cell receptor beta chains derived from one specimen sequenced in a study of Ad26.COV2.S vaccination and SARS-CoV-2 variants. Indicated treatment: roughly 18 received Ad26.COV2.S at low or high dose, single or two shots; several received placebo; per-sample allocation not given. Sampling was done on day 63 after the first vaccine or placebo injection. Libraries were prepared by immunoSEQ multiplex PCR; TCRdb keeps only in-frame clonotypes and omits some of them. Here the sample spans about 420,000 clones, roughly 88% being singletons. Here the sequenced sample was peripheral blood, taken in a trial of Ad26.COV2.S vaccine versus placebo. The receptors come from a person between 18 and 65 years old who received the Ad26.COV2.S COVID-19 vaccine or a placebo.

J is TRBJ2-7 and V is TRBV7-2, with 8 bases lining up with TRBD1. The V gene's germline CDR1 is SGHTA and CDR2 FQGNSA. The ends lost 0 bases at V and 7 bases at J; junction bases unmatched: 8. The CDR3 length is 15 residues. CDR3 protein: CASSLAGANRGEQYF. The CDR3, as DNA: TGTGCCAGCAGCTTAGCGGGGGCCAACAGGGGGGAGCAGTACTTC.

The rearrangement links TRBV7-2 to TRBJ1-1; D is unclear. The germline V and J ends were trimmed by 5 bases and 1 base, with 17 bases remaining between them. Germline lookup yields CDR1 SGHTA and CDR2 FQGNSA. This CDR3 is 16 amino acids long. CDR3 amino acids: CASSRRDVRGNTEAFF. As DNA, the CDR3 is TGTGCCAGCAGCCGTAGGGATGTCCGGGGGAACACTGAAGCTTTCTTT. Filled out from reference TRBV7-2 and TRBJ1-1, the complete variable domain reads GAGVSQSPSNKVTEKGKDVELRCDPISGHTALYWYRQSLGQGLEFLIYFQGNSAPDKSGLPSDRFSAERTGGSVSTLTIQRTQQEDSAVYLCASSRRDVRGNTEAFFGQGTRLTVV.

This clone has just one count. The chain is built from TRBV5-5 and TRBJ1-6, with D unclear. V gave up 6 bases and J gave up 8 bases, with 24 bases separating them. This CDR3 is built from 17 residues. In germline, CDR1 is SGHKS, CDR2 YYEKEE (reference sequence). The CDR3 sequence: CASTYQPEIHRYSPLHF. The CDR3 DNA follows: TGTGCCAGCACCTATCAACCTGAAATTCACCGTTATTCACCCCTCCACTTT. Based on the CDR3 plus reference TRBV5-5 and TRBJ1-6, the full variable domain is DAGVTQSPTHLIKTRGQQVTLRCSPISGHKSVSWYQQVLGQGPQFIFQYYEKEERGRGNFPDRFSARQFPNYSSELNVNALLLGDSALYLCASTYQPEIHRYSPLHFGNGTRLTVT.

This clone was observed a handful of times. The chain couples TRBV18 to TRBJ1-2; D may be TRBD1 (5 bases). The V gene lost 4 bases and the J gene lost 4 bases, with 13 bases spanning the gap. The CDR3 has 14 amino acids. The germline CDR1 and CDR2 sequences are KGHSH and LQKENI. CDR3 coding DNA: TGTGCCAGCTCACTAGGGGAGAGCAGCTATGGCTACACCTTC. Translating gives CASSLGESSYGYTF.

The chain is built from TRBV19 and TRBJ1-1; the D gene is possibly TRBD1 (5 bases). The V end was cut by 5 bases, the J end by 3 bases, with 10 bases between. This CDR3 has 13 residues. The V gene's germline CDR1 is LNHDA and CDR2 SQIVND (reference sequence). This CDR3 reads CASSSTADTEAFF. CDR3 DNA: TGTGCCAGTAGTTCGACAGCGGACACTGAAGCTTTCTTT.

The rearrangement uses TRBV6-2 or TRBV6-3 and TRBJ2-3; no clear D gene. Trimming stripped 2 bases from V and 6 bases from J, with 3 bases between. The CDR3 loop spans 11 amino acids. Looked up from germline, CDR1 is MNHEY and CDR2 is SVGEGT. CDR3 nucleotide sequence: TGTGCCAGCAGTTACGTGGATACGCAGTATTTT. It translates to CASSYVDTQYF.

This clone was recorded only once. The chain has TRBV28 and TRBJ2-5, with 7 bases matching TRBD1. V was pared by 5 bases and J by 7 bases, with 7 bases of the junction left unmatched. The CDR3 length is 13 residues. Per the germline V gene, CDR1 is MDHEN and CDR2 is SYDVKM. For the CDR3, the DNA is TGTGCCAGCAGTCCGGACAGGCGTGCGACCCAGTACTTC. Translation gives CASSPDRRATQYF. Drawing the rest from reference TRBV28 and TRBJ2-5, the complete variable domain is DVKVTQSSRYLVKRTGEKVFLECVQDMDHENMFWYRQDPGLGLRLIYFSYDVKMKEKGDIPEGYSVSREKKERFSLILESASTNQTSMYLCASSPDRRATQYFGPGTRLLVL.

CDR3 DNA sequence: TGTGCCAGCAGTTTGAGGACACCCTACGAGCAGTACTTC. Its protein is CASSLRTPYEQYF. The chain couples TRBV28 to TRBJ2-7, with D perhaps TRBD1 (5 bases). CDR3 length: 13 residues. V was pared by 3 bases and J by 2 bases, with 8 bases between. Per germline, CDR1 MDHEN and CDR2 SYDVKM.

The chain employs TRBV28 and TRBJ2-3, with D uncertain. The CDR3 contains 16 residues. Trimming took off 6 bases at V and 0 bases at J, with 16 bases between the two ends. Germline CDR1 is MDHEN and CDR2 is SYDVKM. The chain's CDR3 is CASSRRPWVSTDTQYF. CDR3 DNA: TGTGCCAGCAGCCGTAGGCCTTGGGTTAGCACAGATACGCAGTATTTT.

The chain uses TRBV6-2 or TRBV6-3 and TRBJ2-7; D is uncertain. The CDR3 contains 13 residues. Between the trimmed V and J ends, which lost 2 bases and 4 bases, there was a span of 9 bases. Germline assignment: CDR1 MNHEY and CDR2 SVGEGT. CDR3 residues: CASSYGAEYEQYF. The CDR3 DNA sequence: TGTGCCAGCAGTTACGGCGCGGAGTACGAGCAGTACTTC.

The V call is TRBV14, the J call TRBJ1-6, with 8 bases lining up with TRBD1. The CDR3 loop spans 16 amino acids. V trimming: 7 bases; J trimming: 0 bases; junction bases outside the gene matches: 5. The germline V gene encodes CDR1 SGHDN and CDR2 FVKESK. CDR3 nucleotides: TGTGCCAGCATGCGGACAGGGAGCTCCTATAATTCACCCCTCCACTTT. It codes for CASMRTGSSYNSPLHF.

The DNA of the CDR3 is TGTGCCAGTAGTATCTTCCGGAACAACTACGAGCAGTACTTC. Its translation: CASSIFRNNYEQYF. The chain joins TRBV19 to TRBJ2-7; D gene ambiguous. Germline V gene data show CDR1 as LNHDA and CDR2 as SQIVND (reference sequence). V gave up 3 bases and J gave up 3 bases, with 12 bases separating them. This CDR3 has 14 amino acids.

This sequence joins TRBV4-3 and TRBJ2-5, with D maybe TRBD2 (5 bases). This CDR3 contains 15 residues. CDR1 LGHNA and CDR2 YSLEER come from the germline V gene. Trimming took 4 bases from V and 2 from J, leaving 14 bases between them. CDR3 in amino acids: CASSRTTRGQETQYF. The CDR3 DNA sequence: TGCGCCAGCAGCCGTACCACTCGGGGTCAAGAGACCCAGTACTTC.

This chain uses TRBV6-6 with TRBJ2-7; possible D gene TRBD2, 5 bases. Per germline, CDR1 MNHNY and CDR2 SVGAGI (reference sequence). The CDR3 spans 14 residues. Trimming shortened V by 6 bases and J by 3 bases, and 15 bases separated the two germline ends. CDR3 amino acids: CASSRRGIGYEQYF. In DNA form, the CDR3 reads TGTGCCAGCAGCAGAAGAGGGATCGGCTACGAGCAGTACTTC.

The chain employs TRBV4-1 and TRBJ2-7, with 8 bases aligning to TRBD1. The J segment lost 3 bases and the V segment lost 4 bases, leaving 14 bases of the junction unmatched. Germline V gives CDR1 MGHRA, CDR2 YSYEKL. This CDR3 is 17 amino acids long. The chain's CDR3 is CASSPPGPDRVNYEQYF. CDR3 DNA: TGCGCCAGCAGCCCCCCCGGCCCGGACAGGGTAAACTACGAGCAGTACTTC.

CDR3 DNA sequence: TGTGCCAGCAGCTTGGCCAGGGGTGTATACTCCTACGAGCAGTACTTC. It yields the protein CASSLARGVYSYEQYF. The chain recombines TRBV5-5 with TRBJ2-7, with D possibly being TRBD1 (6 bases). CDR1 and CDR2 (germline): SGHKS, YYEKEE (reference sequence). CDR3 length equals 16 residues. V shed 0 bases and J shed 0 bases, with 13 bases lying between them. Supplemented by reference TRBV5-5 and TRBJ2-7, the full variable domain reads DAGVTQSPTHLIKTRGQQVTLRCSPISGHKSVSWYQQVLGQGPQFIFQYYEKEERGRGNFPDRFSARQFPNYSSELNVNALLLGDSALYLCASSLARGVYSYEQYFGPGTRLTVT.

The chain couples TRBV9 to TRBJ2-7, with TRBD2 identical over 8 bases. V lost 4 bases and J lost 3; bases outside the gene matches: 6. This CDR3 is 14 amino acids long. Germline lookup yields CDR1 SGDLS and CDR2 YYNGEE. The CDR3 DNA is TGTGCCAGCAGCCCGCGGGGGGTTGACTACGAGCAGTACTTC. This codes for CASSPRGVDYEQYF.

This clone was seen once. The chain carries TRBV12-3 or TRBV12-4 and TRBJ2-5; possibly TRBD1 for D (5 bases). V lost 2 bases to trimming and J lost 5 bases, with 9 bases between them. The CDR3 is 13 amino acids. DNA of the CDR3: TGTGCCAGCAGTTTAAGGGCAGGGGAGACCCAGTACTTC. Protein product: CASSLRAGETQYF.

The chain employs TRBV11-2 and TRBJ2-1, with TRBD2 identical over 10 bases. Germline-derived CDR1 and CDR2 are SGHAT and FQNNGV. The ends lost 5 bases at V and 15 bases at J; junction bases unmatched: 13. The CDR3 consists of 14 residues. Written as DNA, the CDR3 is TGTGCCAGCAGCCAGCCTATAGCGGGGGGACCCCCGTTCTTC. It translates to CASSQPIAGGPPFF.

The chain has TRBV7-9 and TRBJ1-2, with TRBD1 matching over 7 bases. This CDR3 comprises 16 residues. The trim removed 5 bases at V and 10 bases at J, leaving 19 bases unmatched. The germline V gene encodes CDR1 SEHNR and CDR2 FQNEAQ (reference sequence). The CDR3, as DNA: TGTGCCAGCAGCCGGGTATTGGGGACAGAAGGTCGGGTCTACACCTTC. Translated: CASSRVLGTEGRVYTF.

J is TRBJ2-5 and V is TRBV24-1; no clear D. Per the germline V gene, CDR1 is KGHDR and CDR2 is SFDVKD. The CDR3 is 15 residues long. Trimming stripped 4 bases from V and 0 bases from J, with 11 bases between. The CDR3 sequence is CATSDRTENQETQYF. The CDR3 nucleotides are TGTGCCACCAGTGACCGGACGGAGAACCAAGAGACCCAGTACTTC.

The table lists this clone with a few counts. The CDR3 loop is CASSQDHTKTGGSSYNSPLHF. In DNA form, the CDR3 reads TGTGCCAGCAGCCAAGACCATACCAAAACAGGGGGAAGCTCCTATAATTCACCCCTCCACTTT. The chain combines TRBV3-1 (or the pseudogene TRBV3-2) with TRBJ1-6; the match to TRBD1 covers 8 bases. Germline values: CDR1 LGHDT, CDR2 YNNKEL (reference sequence). Trimming removed 0 bases from V and 0 bases from J; junction bases left unmatched: 13. CDR3 length equals 21 residues.

This chain connects TRBV29-1 to TRBJ2-2; 11 bases are a match to TRBD1. The CDR3 spans 17 residues. The germline CDR1 and CDR2 sequences are SQVTM and ANQGSEA. J lost 4 bases, V lost 6 bases, and 13 bases had no gene match. CDR3 bases: TGCAGCGTCCTAGCTTCTATAGGGACAGGGGGCACCGGGGAGCTGTTTTTT. This gives the protein CSVLASIGTGGTGELFF.

The chain employs TRBV6-5 and TRBJ1-4; 9 nucleotides match TRBD1. The CDR3 has 14 residues. The germline gives CDR1 MNHEY, CDR2 SVGAGI. The V and J ends lost 6 bases and 8 bases, in that order; junction bases with no gene match: 7. This CDR3 reads CASSSGQGWEKLFF. CDR3 nucleotide sequence: TGTGCCAGCAGCTCGGGACAGGGATGGGAAAAACTGTTTTTT.

The genes are TRBV7-8 and TRBJ1-1, with D possibly being TRBD1 (6 bases). Germline values: CDR1 SGHVS, CDR2 FQNEAQ. V dropped 2 bases and J dropped 2 bases, with 15 bases sitting between them. There are 16 residues in the CDR3. The CDR3 reads CASSLRAGVANTEAFF. The CDR3, as DNA: TGTGCCAGCAGCTTAAGGGCAGGGGTTGCCAACACTGAAGCTTTCTTT.